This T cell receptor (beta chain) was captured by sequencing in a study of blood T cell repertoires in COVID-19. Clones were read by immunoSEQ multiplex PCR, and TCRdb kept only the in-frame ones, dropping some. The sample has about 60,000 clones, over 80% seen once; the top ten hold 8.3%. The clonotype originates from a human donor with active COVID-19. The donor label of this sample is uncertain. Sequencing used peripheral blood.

CDR3 region: CASSRGLAGGSYQETQYF. As DNA, the CDR3 is TGTGCCAGCAGCCGCGGACTAGCGGGGGGATCGTACCAAGAGACCCAGTACTTC. The V and J genes are TRBV11-2 and TRBJ2-5; 14 bases are a match to TRBD2. V shed 5 bases, J shed 0 bases, and the junction held 8 bases outside the gene matches. From germline, CDR1 is SGHAT and CDR2 FQNNGV. This CDR3 is 18 amino acids long.